Presented here are 20 T cell receptor beta chains from one specimen sequenced in a study of blood T cell repertoires in COVID-19. This table comes from immunoSEQ multiplex PCR, and its TCRdb copy is limited to in-frame clones, with some not included. The table records more than 300,000 clones, roughly 86% of them present only once. The sequenced sample was peripheral blood. The receptors stem from a woman younger than 45 with COVID-19, enrolled during active disease.

J is TRBJ2-7 and V is TRBV7-6; TRBD1 matches 7 bases. The CDR3 is 15 amino acids. The germline V gene encodes CDR1 SGHVS and CDR2 FNYEAQ. Trimming cost V 1 base and J 4 bases; bases outside gene matches: 7. This chain's CDR3 is CASSLVRDRAYEQYF. The DNA for the CDR3 is TGTGCCAGCAGCTTAGTGCGCGACAGGGCTTACGAGCAGTACTTC.

This chain uses TRBV7-6 with TRBJ2-1; TRBD2 aligns across 12 bases. Germline V gene lookup returns CDR1 SGHVS and CDR2 FNYEAQ. V dropped 6 bases and J dropped 8; count of bases not matched to a gene: 8. This CDR3 region has 15 residues. This CDR3 is CASRRELAGGDEQFF. The CDR3 region has the DNA TGTGCCAGCAGACGAGAACTAGCGGGAGGTGATGAGCAGTTCTTC.

The V gene is TRBV18, the J gene TRBJ1-6; 7 bases agree with TRBD1. This CDR3 is 15 amino acids long. V trimming: 3 bases; J trimming: 4 bases; junction bases outside the gene matches: 3. CDR1 is KGHSH and CDR2 is LQKENI in the germline V gene. The CDR3 loop is CASSPATGYNSPLHF. The DNA for the CDR3 is TGTGCCAGCTCACCCGCGACAGGGTATAATTCACCCCTCCACTTT.

The chain uses TRBV13 and TRBJ2-2; a possible D gene is TRBD2 (6 bases). Trimming took 6 bases from V and 5 from J, leaving 16 bases between them. In germline, CDR1 is PRHDT, CDR2 FYEKMQ (reference sequence). This CDR3 has 15 residues. The CDR3 bases are TGTGCCAGCAGTGGAGGGGATGGTTTGACCGGGGAGCTGTTTTTT. Residues: CASSGGDGLTGELFF.

This chain uses TRBV6-5 with TRBJ1-5; the match to TRBD1 covers 8 bases. CDR3 size: 16 residues. Unmatched junction bases numbered 11, after V lost 4 bases and J lost 6 bases. CDR1 MNHEY and CDR2 SVGAGI come from the germline V gene. This chain's CDR3 is CASSSREAGGVQPQHF. The CDR3 DNA reads TGTGCCAGCAGTTCGAGGGAGGCAGGGGGCGTTCAGCCCCAGCATTTT.

The rearrangement links TRBV19 to TRBJ2-1; 12 nucleotides line up with TRBD2. Germline V gene lookup returns CDR1 LNHDA and CDR2 SQIVND (reference sequence). CDR3 length: 17 amino acids. V dropped 3 bases and J dropped 6; count of bases not matched to a gene: 9. CDR3 in amino acids: CASSIDITSGGLNEQFF. The DNA for the CDR3 is TGTGCCAGTAGTATCGACATTACTAGCGGGGGGCTCAATGAGCAGTTCTTC.

This sequence joins TRBV19 and TRBJ2-1; TRBD2 matches at 8 bases. This CDR3 spans 14 amino acids. The V gene's germline CDR1 is LNHDA and CDR2 SQIVND (reference sequence). With V trimmed by 7 bases and J by 7 bases, 9 bases remained unmatched. In nucleotides, the CDR3 is TGTGCCAGTACTGTGGCGGGAGGTTGGAATGAGCAGTTCTTC. Its protein is CASTVAGGWNEQFF.

This clone was seen a few times. The gene calls are TRBV19 and TRBJ1-5; the match to TRBD1 covers 10 bases. Germline CDR1 and CDR2: LNHDA and SQIVND (reference sequence). This CDR3 has 16 amino acids. Trimming at V came to 4 bases and at J to 6 bases, leaving 9 bases not matched to a gene. CDR3 residues: CASSKPRDRGGQPQHF. The DNA of the CDR3 is TGTGCCAGTAGTAAGCCCCGGGACAGGGGAGGTCAGCCCCAGCATTTT.

The V call is TRBV5-1, the J call TRBJ1-4; 10 nucleotides align to TRBD1. The CDR3 totals 14 residues. From germline, CDR1 is SGHRS and CDR2 YFSETQ. Trimming at V came to 4 bases and at J to 7 bases, leaving 4 bases not matched to a gene. The CDR3 reads CASSRDRGGEKLFF. The CDR3 DNA follows: TGCGCCAGCAGCCGGGACAGGGGAGGTGAAAAACTGTTTTTT.

The rearrangement uses TRBV6-1 and TRBJ2-2, with a tentative D call TRBD2 (5 bases). V gave up 2 bases and J gave up 4 bases, with 8 bases separating them. CDR3 length: 14 amino acids. Germline V gene lookup returns CDR1 MNHNS and CDR2 SASEGT. CDR3 nucleotides: TGTGCCAGCAGTGAATTAGGACTCACCGGGGAGCTGTTTTTT. It specifies CASSELGLTGELFF.

V usage is TRBV27 and J usage is TRBJ2-6, with 8 bases identical to TRBD1. Looked up from germline, CDR1 is MNHEY and CDR2 is SMNVEV (reference sequence). V lost 7 bases and J lost 0; bases outside the gene matches: 20. The CDR3 covers 21 residues. The CDR3 spells CASTTRQGRLEGYSGANVLTF. The CDR3, as DNA: TGTGCCAGCACCACAAGACAGGGGAGGTTGGAGGGTTACTCTGGGGCCAACGTCCTGACTTTC.

This chain joins TRBV6-5 and TRBJ2-1, with 11 bases fitting TRBD2. Germline assignment: CDR1 MNHEY and CDR2 SVGAGI. This CDR3 spans 16 amino acids. V trimming: 2 bases; J trimming: 4 bases; junction bases outside the gene matches: 4. In DNA, the CDR3 is TGTGCCAGCAGTTACACTAGACTAGCGGGATACAATGAGCAGTTCTTC. This translates into CASSYTRLAGYNEQFF.

The chain carries TRBV11-2 and TRBJ1-6, with TRBD1 matching 7 bases. J was trimmed by 8 bases and V by 5 bases; bases with no gene match: 9. Looked up from germline, CDR1 is SGHAT and CDR2 is FQNNGV. CDR3 length: 15 amino acids. Written as DNA, the CDR3 is TGTGCCAGCAGCCTAGTACAGGGGCCGGATTCACCCCTCCACTTT. Residues: CASSLVQGPDSPLHF. The whole variable domain, remainder taken from reference TRBV11-2 and TRBJ1-6, is EAGVAQSPRYKIIEKRQSVAFWCNPISGHATLYWYQQILGQGPKLLIQFQNNGVVDDSQLPKDRFSAERLKGVDSTLKIQPAKLEDSAVYLCASSLVQGPDSPLHFGNGTRLTVT.

CDR3: CASSFPSSGANVLTF. The CDR3 DNA reads TGTGCCAGCAGCTTTCCTAGCTCTGGGGCCAACGTCCTGACTTTC. The J gene is TRBJ2-6, the V gene TRBV5-6; D is unresolved. Per germline, CDR1 SGHDT and CDR2 YYEEEE. The CDR3 extends over 15 amino acids. Trimming left V 2 bases short and J 0 bases short, with 6 bases between.

This chain joins TRBV7-6 and TRBJ1-1, with D possibly TRBD1 on 6 matching bases. From germline, CDR1 is SGHVS and CDR2 FNYEAQ. The CDR3 runs to 15 residues. The ends were cut back, 1 base at V and 10 bases at J, with 19 bases in the middle. The CDR3, as DNA: TGTGCCAGCAGCTTAGAGGGGGGGCAGGGGTGGATAGCTTTCTTT. It codes for CASSLEGGQGWIAFF.

This chain joins TRBV7-9 and TRBJ1-1; D possibly corresponds to TRBD1 (6 bases). CDR3 length: 15 residues. Per germline, CDR1 SEHNR and CDR2 FQNEAQ (reference sequence). The germline V and J ends were trimmed by 1 base and 0 bases, with 9 bases remaining between them. CDR3 protein: CASSLVGGLNTEAFF. The CDR3 DNA reads as TGTGCCAGCAGCTTAGTTGGGGGCCTGAACACTGAAGCTTTCTTT.

The chain combines TRBV5-6 with TRBJ2-2, with unresolved D. Germline values: CDR1 SGHDT, CDR2 YYEEEE. The CDR3 is 16 amino acids. Trimming cost V 3 bases and J 4 bases, with 16 bases left between them. The CDR3 DNA reads as TGTGCCAGCAGCTGGTCCCCCCTTAGTTCCACCGGGGAGCTGTTTTTT. Protein product: CASSWSPLSSTGELFF.

The V call is TRBV5-1, the J call TRBJ1-1; TRBD1 aligns across 8 bases. The CDR3 is 15 amino acids. V lost 5 bases to trimming and J lost 1 base; unmatched junction nucleotides: 7. Germline V gives CDR1 SGHRS, CDR2 YFSETQ. The CDR3 sequence: CASRPPGTGNTEAFF. The CDR3 DNA sequence: TGCGCCAGCAGGCCGCCCGGGACAGGGAACACTGAAGCTTTCTTT.

The chain uses TRBV2 and TRBJ2-3; 9 nucleotides align to TRBD2. The germline V gene encodes CDR1 SNHLY and CDR2 FYNNEI. Trimming at V came to 6 bases and at J to 0 bases, leaving 10 bases not matched to a gene. CDR3 length: 17 amino acids. CDR3 coding DNA: TGTGCCAGCAGACGTCGACTAGCGGCCTTTAGCACAGATACGCAGTATTTT. It translates to CASRRRLAAFSTDTQYF.

The chain employs TRBV20-1 and TRBJ2-3; D not certain. Looked up from germline, CDR1 is DFQATT and CDR2 is SNEGSKA (reference sequence). The ends were cut back, 3 bases at V and 0 bases at J, with 7 bases in the middle. The CDR3 spans 13 residues. The CDR3 DNA reads as TGCAGTGCTAGTCCCGAGAGCACAGATACGCAGTATTTT. Its translation: CSASPESTDTQYF.